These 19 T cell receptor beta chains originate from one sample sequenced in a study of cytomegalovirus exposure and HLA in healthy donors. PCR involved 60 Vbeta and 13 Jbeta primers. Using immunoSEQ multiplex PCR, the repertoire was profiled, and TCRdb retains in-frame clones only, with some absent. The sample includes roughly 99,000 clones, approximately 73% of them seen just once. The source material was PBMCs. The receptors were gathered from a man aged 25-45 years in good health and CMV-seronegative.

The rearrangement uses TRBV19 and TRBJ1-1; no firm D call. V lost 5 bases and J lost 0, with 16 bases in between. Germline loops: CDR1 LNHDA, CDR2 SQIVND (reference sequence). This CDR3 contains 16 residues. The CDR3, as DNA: TGTGCCAGTAGTCCTAACGACCGGGTCGTGAACACTGAAGCTTTCTTT. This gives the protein CASSPNDRVVNTEAFF.

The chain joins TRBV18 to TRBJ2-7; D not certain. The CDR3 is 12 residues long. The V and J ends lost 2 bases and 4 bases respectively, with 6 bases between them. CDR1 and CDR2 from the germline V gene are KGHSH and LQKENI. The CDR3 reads CASSPDGYEQYF. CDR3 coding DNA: TGTGCCAGCTCACCAGACGGGTACGAGCAGTACTTC. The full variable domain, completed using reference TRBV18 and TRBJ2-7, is NAGVMQNPRHLVRRRGQEARLRCSPMKGHSHVYWYRQLPEEGLKFMVYLQKENIIDESGMPKERFSAEFPKEGPSILRIQQVVRGDSAAYFCASSPDGYEQYFGPGTRLTVT.

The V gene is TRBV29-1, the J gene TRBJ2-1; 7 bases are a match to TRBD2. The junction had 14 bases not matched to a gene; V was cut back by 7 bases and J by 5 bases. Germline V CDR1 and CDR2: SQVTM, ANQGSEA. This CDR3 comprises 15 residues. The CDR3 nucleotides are TGCAGCGCCGGACTTGGCGGGGGACCAAACAATGAGCAGTTCTTC. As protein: CSAGLGGGPNNEQFF.

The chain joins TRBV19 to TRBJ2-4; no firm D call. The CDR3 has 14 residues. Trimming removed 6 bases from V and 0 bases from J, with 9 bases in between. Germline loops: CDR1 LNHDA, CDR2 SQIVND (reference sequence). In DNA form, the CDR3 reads TGTGCCAGTAGGTTGAGCACAGCCAAAAACATTCAGTACTTC. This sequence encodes CASRLSTAKNIQYF.

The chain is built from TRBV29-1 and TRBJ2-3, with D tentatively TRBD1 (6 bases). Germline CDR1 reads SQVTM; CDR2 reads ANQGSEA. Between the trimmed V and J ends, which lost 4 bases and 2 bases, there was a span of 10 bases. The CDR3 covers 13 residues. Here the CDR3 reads CSVVDSITDTQYF. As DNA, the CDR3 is TGCAGCGTTGTGGACAGTATCACAGATACGCAGTATTTT.

CDR3 protein: CASSLSGLGTGELFF. For the CDR3, the DNA is TGTGCCAGCAGTTTATCGGGACTAGGCACCGGGGAGCTGTTTTTT. The gene calls are TRBV27 and TRBJ2-2; 8 bases line up with TRBD2. The CDR3 runs to 15 residues. CDR1 is MNHEY and CDR2 is SMNVEV in the germline V gene (reference sequence). V lost 0 bases and J lost 4; bases outside the gene matches: 1.

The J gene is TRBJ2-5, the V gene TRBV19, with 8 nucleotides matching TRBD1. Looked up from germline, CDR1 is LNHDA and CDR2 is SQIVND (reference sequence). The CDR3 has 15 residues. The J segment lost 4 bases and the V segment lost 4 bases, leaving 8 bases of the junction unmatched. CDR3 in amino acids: CASSTGQGVVETQYF. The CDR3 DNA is TGTGCCAGTAGTACCGGACAGGGAGTGGTAGAGACCCAGTACTTC. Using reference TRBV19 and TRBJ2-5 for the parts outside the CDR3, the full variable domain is DGGITQSPKYLFRKEGQNVTLSCEQNLNHDAMYWYRQDPGQGLRLIYYSQIVNDFQKGDIAEGYSVSREKKESFPLTVTSAQKNPTAFYLCASSTGQGVVETQYFGPGTRLLVL.

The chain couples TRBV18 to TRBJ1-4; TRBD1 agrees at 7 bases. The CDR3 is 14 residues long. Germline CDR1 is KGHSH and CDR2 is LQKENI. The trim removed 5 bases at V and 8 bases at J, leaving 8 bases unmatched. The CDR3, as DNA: TGTGCCAGCTCAACAGGGGATATTGGCGAAAAACTGTTTTTT. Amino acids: CASSTGDIGEKLFF.

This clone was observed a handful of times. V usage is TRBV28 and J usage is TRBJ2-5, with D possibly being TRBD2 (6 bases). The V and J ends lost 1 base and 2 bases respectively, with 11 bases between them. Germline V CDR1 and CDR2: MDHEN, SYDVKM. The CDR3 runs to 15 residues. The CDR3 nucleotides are TGTGCCAGCAGTTTATCAGGCGGGGTACAAGAGACCCAGTACTTC. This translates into CASSLSGGVQETQYF.

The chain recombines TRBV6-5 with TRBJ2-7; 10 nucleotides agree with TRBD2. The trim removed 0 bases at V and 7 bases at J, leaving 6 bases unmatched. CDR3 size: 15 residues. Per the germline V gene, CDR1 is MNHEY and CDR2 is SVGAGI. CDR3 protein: CASSYSKGLAKEQYF. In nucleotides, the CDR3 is TGTGCCAGCAGTTACTCGAAGGGACTAGCGAAAGAGCAGTACTTC.

CDR3 coding DNA: TGTGCCAGCAGCCCTCTAACCGGGGGGGAGACCCAGTACTTC. Protein sequence: CASSPLTGGETQYF. The V gene is TRBV9, the J gene TRBJ2-5; 7 nucleotides align to TRBD2. CDR1 and CDR2 (germline): SGDLS, YYNGEE. This CDR3 contains 14 residues. The trim removed 4 bases at V and 5 bases at J, leaving 8 bases unmatched.

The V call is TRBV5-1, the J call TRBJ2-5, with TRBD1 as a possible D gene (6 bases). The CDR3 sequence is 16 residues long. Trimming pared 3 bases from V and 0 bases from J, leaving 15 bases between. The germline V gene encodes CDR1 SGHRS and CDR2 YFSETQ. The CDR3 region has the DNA TGCGCCAGCAGCTCCCCAGGCAGGACAGACCAAGAGACCCAGTACTTC. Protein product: CASSSPGRTDQETQYF.

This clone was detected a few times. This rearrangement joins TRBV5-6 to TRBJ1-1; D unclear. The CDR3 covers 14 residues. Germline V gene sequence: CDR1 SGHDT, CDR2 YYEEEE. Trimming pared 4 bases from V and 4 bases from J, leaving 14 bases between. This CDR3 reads CASSRYRSGTEAFF. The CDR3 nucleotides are TGTGCCAGCAGCCGCTACCGTTCGGGCACTGAAGCTTTCTTT. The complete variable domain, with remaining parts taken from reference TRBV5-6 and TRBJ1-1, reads DAGVTQSPTHLIKTRGQQVTLRCSPKSGHDTVSWYQQALGQGPQFIFQYYEEEERQRGNFPDRFSGHQFPNYSSELNVNALLLGDSALYLCASSRYRSGTEAFFGQGTRLTVV.

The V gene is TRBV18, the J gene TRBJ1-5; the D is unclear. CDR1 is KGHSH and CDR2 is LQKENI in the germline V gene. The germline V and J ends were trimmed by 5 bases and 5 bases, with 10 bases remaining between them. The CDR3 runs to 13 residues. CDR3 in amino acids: CASSSLLDQPQHF. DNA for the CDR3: TGTGCCAGCTCAAGTCTATTGGATCAGCCCCAGCATTTT.

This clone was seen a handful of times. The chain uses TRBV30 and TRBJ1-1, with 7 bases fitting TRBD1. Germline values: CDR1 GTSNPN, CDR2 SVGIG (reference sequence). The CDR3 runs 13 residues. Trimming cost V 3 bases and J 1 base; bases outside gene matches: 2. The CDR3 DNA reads TGTGCCTGGAGAGGGACAGCGAACACTGAAGCTTTCTTT. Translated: CAWRGTANTEAFF.

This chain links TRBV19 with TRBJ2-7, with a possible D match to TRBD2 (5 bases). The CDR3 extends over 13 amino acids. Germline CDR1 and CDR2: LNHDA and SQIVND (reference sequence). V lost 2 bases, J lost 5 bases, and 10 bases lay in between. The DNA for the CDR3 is TGTGCCAGTAGTATATATCGGGGAAACGAGCAGTACTTC. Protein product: CASSIYRGNEQYF.

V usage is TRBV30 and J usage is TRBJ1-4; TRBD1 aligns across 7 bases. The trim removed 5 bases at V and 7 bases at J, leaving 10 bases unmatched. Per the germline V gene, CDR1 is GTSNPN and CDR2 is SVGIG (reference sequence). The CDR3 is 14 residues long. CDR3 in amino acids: CAWRSGTAGEKLFF. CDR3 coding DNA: TGTGCCTGGCGCTCGGGGACAGCAGGTGAAAAACTGTTTTTT.

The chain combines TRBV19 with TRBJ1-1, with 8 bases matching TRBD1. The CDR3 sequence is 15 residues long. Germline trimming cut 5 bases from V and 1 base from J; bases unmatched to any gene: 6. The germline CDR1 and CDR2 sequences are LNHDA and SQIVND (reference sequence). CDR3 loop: CASSPRTGPNTEAFF. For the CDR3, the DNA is TGTGCCAGTAGTCCTAGGACAGGGCCGAACACTGAAGCTTTCTTT.

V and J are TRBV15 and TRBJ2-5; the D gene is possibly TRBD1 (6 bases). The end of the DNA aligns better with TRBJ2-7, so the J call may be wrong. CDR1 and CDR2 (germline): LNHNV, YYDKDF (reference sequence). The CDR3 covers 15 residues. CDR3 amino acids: CATSRERTVSYEQYF. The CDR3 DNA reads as TGTGCCACCAGCAGAGAAAGGACAGTTTCCTACGAGCAGTACTTC.